Following are 15 T cell receptor beta chains from one sample sequenced in a study of T cell responses to AZD1222 COVID-19 vaccine. The protocol was immunoSEQ multiplex PCR, while the TCRdb copy is restricted to in-frame clones and leaves out a portion. The table includes 150,000 or so clones, about 89% detected once. Material: peripheral blood, obtained 28 days after the second AZD1222 dose. The receptor source for this set is an adult who received the AZD1222 COVID-19 vaccine.

This clone was found a few times. The chain has TRBV10-3 and TRBJ1-2, with D unresolved. Germline CDR1 is ENHRY and CDR2 is SYGVKD. The length of the CDR3 is 16 residues. V was cut by 6 bases and J by 0 bases, with 17 bases left in between. CDR3 DNA sequence: TGTGCCATCAGACCCCTCGGAGGAGGGACTAACTATGGCTACACCTTC. Translation: CAIRPLGGGTNYGYTF.

The J gene is TRBJ1-1, the V gene TRBV20-1, with no clear D. Germline CDR1 DFQATT, CDR2 SNEGSKA (reference sequence). The CDR3 spans 13 residues. V lost 3 bases and J 7 bases, leaving 15 bases between the germline ends. The CDR3 reads CSASSVGRNEAFF. Written as DNA, the CDR3 is TGCAGTGCTAGTTCCGTAGGGAGAAATGAAGCTTTCTTT.

Regarding this clone: Other DNA sequences in this specimen translate into the identical CDR3. The chain recombines TRBV18 with TRBJ2-5; D gene uncertain. CDR3 length: 12 amino acids. V lost 6 bases, J lost 1 base, and 6 bases lay in between. The germline gives CDR1 KGHSH, CDR2 LQKENI. The CDR3 region has the DNA TGTGCCAGCTCCCCCCGCCAAGAGACCCAGTACTTC. Translated, it gives CASSPRQETQYF.

The V gene is TRBV19, the J gene TRBJ1-3; a possible D gene is TRBD1 (5 bases). There are 15 residues in the CDR3. V lost 1 base and J 0 bases, leaving 7 bases between the germline ends. Germline assignment: CDR1 LNHDA and CDR2 SQIVND (reference sequence). Here the CDR3 reads CASSIGQRSGNTIYF. CDR3 nucleotides: TGTGCCAGTAGTATAGGACAGCGCTCTGGAAACACCATATATTTT.

The chain carries TRBV7-2 and TRBJ1-5; TRBD1 might be the D (6 bases). The germline CDR1 and CDR2 sequences are SGHTA and FQGNSA. The CDR3 is 15 amino acids. Deletions cut 2 bases from V and 3 bases from J, with 11 bases between. The CDR3, as DNA: TGTGCCAGCAGCTTACGGGGGGCGGTCAATCAGCCCCAGCATTTT. It is translated as CASSLRGAVNQPQHF. Drawing the rest from reference TRBV7-2 and TRBJ1-5, the complete variable domain is GAGVSQSPSNKVTEKGKDVELRCDPISGHTALYWYRQSLGQGLEFLIYFQGNSAPDKSGLPSDRFSAERTGGSVSTLTIQRTQQEDSAVYLCASSLRGAVNQPQHFGDGTRLSIL.

The chain is built from TRBV25-1 and TRBJ1-6; D may be TRBD1 (6 bases). From germline, CDR1 is MGHDK and CDR2 SYGVNS. CDR3 length: 13 residues. Trimming cost V 5 bases and J 14 bases, with 16 bases left between them. Here the CDR3 reads CASSLRGAVALHF. The DNA of the CDR3 is TGTGCCAGCAGTCTAAGGGGGGCTGTGGCCCTCCACTTT.

V gene TRBV2 combines with J gene TRBJ2-1, with D uncertain. Trimming removed 6 bases at V and 5 bases at J, with 8 bases between. Germline values: CDR1 SNHLY, CDR2 FYNNEI. This CDR3 has 12 amino acids. In DNA, the CDR3 is TGTGCCAGCAGCGACTCAGACAATGAGCAGTTCTTC. Encoded protein: CASSDSDNEQFF. The full variable domain, in which reference TRBV2 and TRBJ2-1 provide the parts outside the CDR3, is EPEVTQTPSHQVTQMGQEVILRCVPISNHLYFYWYRQILGQKVEFLVSFYNNEISEKSEIFDDQFSVERPDGSNFTLKIRSTKLEDSAMYFCASSDSDNEQFFGPGTRLTVL.

This chain joins TRBV5-6 and TRBJ1-4; 7 bases are a match to TRBD1. Germline trimming cut 4 bases from V and 8 bases from J; bases unmatched to any gene: 8. CDR1 SGHDT and CDR2 YYEEEE come from the germline V gene. CDR3 size: 14 residues. This CDR3 reads CASSGDREGEKLFF. The CDR3 DNA follows: TGTGCCAGCAGCGGAGACAGGGAAGGCGAAAAACTGTTTTTT.

The CDR3, as DNA: TGTGCCAGCAGTTACTCCGTCGGGCGTGAGCAGTTCTTC. Its translation is CASSYSVGREQFF. The chain has TRBV6-2 or TRBV6-3 and TRBJ2-1; D remains unclear. Trimming left V 0 bases short and J 9 bases short, with 9 bases between. The CDR3 loop spans 13 amino acids. Germline loops: CDR1 MNHEY, CDR2 SVGEGT.

The chain carries TRBV19 and TRBJ1-5; 7 bases are shared with TRBD1. Germline CDR1 and CDR2: LNHDA and SQIVND (reference sequence). The CDR3 consists of 16 residues. V lost 3 bases to trimming and J lost 3 bases; unmatched junction nucleotides: 8. CDR3 DNA: TGTGCCAGTAGTATGACTACGGGACAGCCCAATCAGCCCCAGCATTTT. Amino acids: CASSMTTGQPNQPQHF.

This clone was observed a handful of times. The rearrangement joins TRBV6-5 to TRBJ2-2, with D possibly matching TRBD1 (6 bases). The CDR3 has 15 amino acids. The germline gives CDR1 MNHEY, CDR2 SVGAGI. Trimming took 6 bases from V and 1 from J, leaving 12 bases between them. The DNA for the CDR3 is TGTGCCAGCAGCCTGGACAGACAGAACACCGGGGAGCTGTTTTTT. Protein product: CASSLDRQNTGELFF.

This rearrangement joins TRBV19 to TRBJ1-1, with unresolved D. V was trimmed by 7 bases and J by 6 bases, leaving 9 bases between them. The germline gives CDR1 LNHDA, CDR2 SQIVND (reference sequence). The CDR3 is 11 amino acids. CDR3 amino acids: CASTTVAEAFF. The CDR3 DNA sequence: TGTGCCAGTACTACGGTCGCTGAAGCTTTCTTT.

The genes are TRBV7-9 and TRBJ2-7; a possible D gene is TRBD2 (6 bases). CDR1 is SEHNR and CDR2 is FQNEAQ in the germline V gene (reference sequence). CDR3 length: 16 residues. V lost 6 bases and J 1 base, leaving 19 bases between the germline ends. The CDR3 region has the DNA TGTGCCAGCAGTTCCATAGGGTGGCTAGCGTCCTACGAGCAGTACTTC. This translates into CASSSIGWLASYEQYF.

There are many counts of this clone. J is TRBJ1-3 and V is TRBV7-2; the D is unclear. The CDR3 runs 15 residues. Germline-derived CDR1 and CDR2 are SGHTA and FQGNSA. V dropped 3 bases and J dropped 2 bases, with 11 bases sitting between them. The CDR3 DNA is TGTGCCAGCAGCTTGGAGGCGCTCGCTGGAAACACCATATATTTT. This codes for CASSLEALAGNTIYF.

The V gene is TRBV6-1, the J gene TRBJ2-4, with D possibly matching TRBD2 (5 bases). This CDR3 comprises 15 residues. Trimming took 3 bases from V and 0 from J, leaving 9 bases between them. The V gene's germline CDR1 is MNHNS and CDR2 SASEGT. The CDR3 sequence: CASSDSGSAKNIQYF. For the CDR3, the DNA is TGTGCCAGCAGTGATTCGGGGTCAGCCAAAAACATTCAGTACTTC.